The subject of this entry is one TCR beta chain. The antigen is not known. Trimming removed 6 bases at V and 8 bases at J, with 9 bases between. Germline V CDR1 and CDR2: LNHDA, SQIVND (reference sequence). CDR3 length: 11 residues. This sample was included in a study of shared clonotypes between healthy human individuals. Study-level background: Samples came from a couple of female and a few male donors aged 18 to 49. Study conclusions and caveats: Depth was large, yet rarefaction showed that sorted-subset sequencing was incomplete.

There were no recent acute infections or vaccinations among the donors, who were healthy HIV-negative adults. A deep-level run was used for the assay. Repertoires were generated with immunoSEQ multiplex PCR, while TCRdb's copy carries only in-frame clones and drops some. The sample contains more than 2,000,000 clones, 93% of which appear only once. Sequenced: naive CD4+ T cells from PBMCs. Subset meaning: CD45RA+ positively selected. The rearrangement uses TRBV19 and TRBJ2-3; no firm D call. The sequence was collected from a young man in good health. Some clones in this sample may be carry-over from other donors' samples. CDR3 region: CASRLQSTQYF. CDR3 nucleotides: TGTGCCAGTAGGCTACAGAGTACGCAGTATTTT.